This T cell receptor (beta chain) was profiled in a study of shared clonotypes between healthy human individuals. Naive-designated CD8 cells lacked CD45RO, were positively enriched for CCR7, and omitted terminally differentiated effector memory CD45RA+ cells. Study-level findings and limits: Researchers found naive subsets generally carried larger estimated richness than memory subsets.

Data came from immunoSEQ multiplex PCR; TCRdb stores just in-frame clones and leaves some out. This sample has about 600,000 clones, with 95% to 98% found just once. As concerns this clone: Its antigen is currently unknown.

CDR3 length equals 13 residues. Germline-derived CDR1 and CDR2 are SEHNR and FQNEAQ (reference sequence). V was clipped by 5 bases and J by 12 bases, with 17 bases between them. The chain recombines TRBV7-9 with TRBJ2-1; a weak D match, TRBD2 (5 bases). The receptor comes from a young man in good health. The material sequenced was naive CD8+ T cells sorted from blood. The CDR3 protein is CASSILPSEGQFF. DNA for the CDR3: TGTGCCAGCAGCATCCTTCCTAGTGAGGGGCAGTTCTTC.